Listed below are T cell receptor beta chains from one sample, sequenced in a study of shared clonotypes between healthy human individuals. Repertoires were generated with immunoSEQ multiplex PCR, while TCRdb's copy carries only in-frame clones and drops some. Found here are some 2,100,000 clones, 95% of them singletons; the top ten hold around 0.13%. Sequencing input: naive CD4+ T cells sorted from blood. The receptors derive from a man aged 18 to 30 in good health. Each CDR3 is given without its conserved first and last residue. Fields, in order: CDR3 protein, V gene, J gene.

CDR3 protein: ASSPKGTGVSPLH
V gene: TRBV14
J gene: TRBJ1-6

CDR3 protein: ASSKALLAGEHREQ
V gene: TRBV21-1
J gene: TRBJ2-7

CDR3 protein: ASSERSGDEQF
V gene: TRBV10-1
J gene: TRBJ2-1

CDR3 protein: ASSSQTGQSTEAF
V gene: TRBV5-1
J gene: TRBJ1-1

CDR3 protein: ASSSGAQTGELF
V gene: TRBV5-1
J gene: TRBJ2-2

CDR3 protein: ASRSSSGANVLT
V gene: TRBV7-2
J gene: TRBJ2-6

CDR3 protein: ASSFDIAGGREQY
V gene: TRBV11-2
J gene: TRBJ2-7

CDR3 protein: ASSLEGSTDTQY
V gene: TRBV7-9
J gene: TRBJ2-3

CDR3 protein: ASSPPGQAAPYEQY
V gene: TRBV19
J gene: TRBJ2-7

CDR3 protein: ASSPKVKQGELF
V gene: TRBV14
J gene: TRBJ2-2

CDR3 protein: ASSPGPQETQY
V gene: TRBV18
J gene: TRBJ2-5

CDR3 protein: ASSLPLQGATEAF
V gene: TRBV5-4
J gene: TRBJ1-1

CDR3 protein: ASSNGVGEQF
V gene: TRBV5-1
J gene: TRBJ2-1

CDR3 protein: ASSPGTTLNTEAF
V gene: TRBV18
J gene: TRBJ1-1

CDR3 protein: ASSVGGSNQPQH
V gene: TRBV9
J gene: TRBJ1-5

CDR3 protein: ASRPGQIYGYT
V gene: TRBV2
J gene: TRBJ1-2

CDR3 protein: ASRQGDRSYEQY
V gene: TRBV6-5
J gene: TRBJ2-7

CDR3 protein: ASSGRESSYNEQF
V gene: TRBV7-2
J gene: TRBJ2-1

CDR3 protein: AISDTLTGVNTGELF
V gene: TRBV10-3
J gene: TRBJ2-2

CDR3 protein: AISETFAGQETQY
V gene: TRBV10-3
J gene: TRBJ2-5

CDR3 protein: ASRGFTDGYT
V gene: TRBV28
J gene: TRBJ1-2

CDR3 protein: ASSLAGQGYNSPLH
V gene: TRBV5-6
J gene: TRBJ1-6

CDR3 protein: ASSPPGSGRVRLGEQF
V gene: TRBV7-9
J gene: TRBJ2-1

CDR3 protein: ASSSGLRTDTQY
V gene: TRBV5-8
J gene: TRBJ2-3

CDR3 protein: ASSLGAGRTT
V gene: TRBV5-4
J gene: TRBJ1-2

CDR3 protein: ASSLDRATEAF
V gene: TRBV11-2
J gene: TRBJ1-1

CDR3 protein: ASSEYSEANYGYT
V gene: TRBV10-2
J gene: TRBJ1-2

CDR3 protein: ASSLGGSLSGANVLT
V gene: TRBV5-6
J gene: TRBJ2-6

CDR3 protein: ASSPQRTGITGELF
V gene: TRBV2
J gene: TRBJ2-2

CDR3 protein: ASSPAGGGGTDTQY
V gene: TRBV9
J gene: TRBJ2-3

CDR3 protein: ASSLVNRTGGSGANVLT
V gene: TRBV7-9
J gene: TRBJ2-6

CDR3 protein: ASRRAATLNTEAF
V gene: TRBV28
J gene: TRBJ1-1

CDR3 protein: ANNTGTEAF
V gene: TRBV6-5
J gene: TRBJ1-1

CDR3 protein: ASSLATGVVEETQY
V gene: TRBV5-1
J gene: TRBJ2-5

CDR3 protein: ASSWGNFSGYMETQY
V gene: TRBV5-1
J gene: TRBJ2-5

CDR3 protein: ASSSGQVTNEKLF
V gene: TRBV5-1
J gene: TRBJ1-4

CDR3 protein: ASSSDPDGYSPLH
V gene: TRBV19
J gene: TRBJ1-6

CDR3 protein: ASSPQRGREQY
V gene: TRBV18
J gene: TRBJ2-7

CDR3 protein: ASSEEGGAIYGYT
V gene: TRBV2
J gene: TRBJ1-2

CDR3 protein: ASSVEQALYTEAF
V gene: TRBV11-3
J gene: TRBJ1-1

CDR3 protein: ASSRMGQRTDTQY
V gene: TRBV7-2
J gene: TRBJ2-3

CDR3 protein: ASSLGMGGPSYEQF
V gene: TRBV11-2
J gene: TRBJ2-1

CDR3 protein: ASSLGASNEKLF
V gene: TRBV5-1
J gene: TRBJ1-4

CDR3 protein: ASSYSGTLEGYT
V gene: TRBV6-5
J gene: TRBJ1-2

CDR3 protein: ASSLAGRGGSEAF
V gene: TRBV5-4
J gene: TRBJ1-1

CDR3 protein: ASSQGGTTPREQY
V gene: TRBV4-1
J gene: TRBJ2-7

CDR3 protein: AWSVRRGTAGNEKLF
V gene: TRBV30
J gene: TRBJ1-4

CDR3 protein: ASSLEATEAF
V gene: TRBV7-8
J gene: TRBJ1-1

CDR3 protein: ASSPDTSYEQY
V gene: TRBV5-1
J gene: TRBJ2-7

CDR3 protein: ASSLDGFNQPQH
V gene: TRBV7-7
J gene: TRBJ1-5

CDR3 protein: ATLTGNTIY
V gene: TRBV10-1
J gene: TRBJ1-3

CDR3 protein: TSSQDQWDDSYNEQF
V gene: TRBV1
J gene: TRBJ2-1

CDR3 protein: ASAPPGGKGSPLH
V gene: TRBV2
J gene: TRBJ1-6

CDR3 protein: ASSRILTGNYGYT
V gene: TRBV5-1
J gene: TRBJ1-2

CDR3 protein: ASSRDRVFTGELF
V gene: TRBV7-9
J gene: TRBJ2-2